This TCR beta chain came from a study of blood T cell repertoires in COVID-19. At the level of the study: The United States, Italy and Spain supplied acute and convalescent COVID-19 samples. Sources were T cells, B-cell-depleted T cells, or PBMCs; the material itself was cDNA or gDNA.

Deletions cut 5 bases from V and 1 base from J, with 12 bases between. There are 14 residues in the CDR3. Germline loops: CDR1 SGHVS, CDR2 FQNEAQ. As processed by the authors: Counts of nucleated cells, estimated from reference gene primer amplification, were obtained. Sequenced by immunoSEQ multiplex PCR; TCRdb stores in-frame clones only, minus some. That table is the source of V, J and clone size, and D and trimming were worked out from the DNA. The repertoire holds under 85,000 clones, 85% to 90% seen once, with approximately 15% in the top ten. The chain employs TRBV7-8 and TRBJ2-7, with D perhaps TRBD2 (5 bases). Sample: peripheral blood. This receptor was identified in a man older than 75 in a cohort sampled during active COVID-19. DNA for the CDR3: TGTGCCAGCAGCCGAGGGCCGTTATCCTACGAGCAGTACTTC. Protein sequence: CASSRGPLSYEQYF.